One T cell receptor beta chain is described in this entry. Its antigen is not known. The CDR3 covers 19 residues. V gave up 6 bases and J gave up 0 bases; unmatched junction bases: 10. Germline V gene lookup returns CDR1 SEHNR and CDR2 FQNEAQ (reference sequence). This sample is part of a study of T cell repertoires in cytomegalovirus infection. One entry per CDR3 protein, called by TCRdb with MiXCR from the reads. Among roughly 340,000 distinct CDR3 sequences listed, about 27% were seen once. The chain couples TRBV7-9 to TRBJ2-6; 11 bases line up with TRBD2. The sample consisted of cultured PBMCs, taken from culture after CMV antigen stimulation. This TCR came from a human donor in good health (CMV status not recorded). Some clones in this sample may be carry-over from other donors' samples. The CDR3 bases are TGTGCCAGCAGGGGACGAAGACTAGCGGGGAACTCTGGGGCCAACGTCCTGACTTTC. Its protein product is CASRGRRLAGNSGANVLTF.